This T cell receptor (beta chain) was recovered during a study of T cell repertoires in cytomegalovirus infection. The wider study: It was recently identified HLA-C-restricted and well-studied HLA-B-restricted CMV epitopes that the study used. Findings and limits, study-wide: Across the ex vivo response, the dominant clonotypes were HLA-C-restricted CMV-specific TCR beta clonotypes.

Turning to this clonotype: Its specificity is unknown.

TCRdb processed the reads anew with MiXCR; each CDR3 protein has one entry. The sample has 110,000 or so distinct CDR3 sequences, under 35% seen once. Germline CDR1 SNHLY, CDR2 FYNNEI. This CDR3 has 12 amino acids. Trimming left V 9 bases short and J 2 bases short, with 11 bases between. The TCR comes from a human donor in good health (CMV status not recorded). Some clones in this sample may be carry-over from other donors' samples. The sequencing used CD8+ T cells from cultured PBMCs, collected from culture after CMV antigen stimulation. V and J are TRBV2 and TRBJ2-7, with D perhaps TRBD1 (5 bases). The CDR3 sequence: CARNRTPYEQYF. The CDR3 DNA follows: TGTGCCAGAAACAGGACCCCCTACGAGCAGTACTTC.